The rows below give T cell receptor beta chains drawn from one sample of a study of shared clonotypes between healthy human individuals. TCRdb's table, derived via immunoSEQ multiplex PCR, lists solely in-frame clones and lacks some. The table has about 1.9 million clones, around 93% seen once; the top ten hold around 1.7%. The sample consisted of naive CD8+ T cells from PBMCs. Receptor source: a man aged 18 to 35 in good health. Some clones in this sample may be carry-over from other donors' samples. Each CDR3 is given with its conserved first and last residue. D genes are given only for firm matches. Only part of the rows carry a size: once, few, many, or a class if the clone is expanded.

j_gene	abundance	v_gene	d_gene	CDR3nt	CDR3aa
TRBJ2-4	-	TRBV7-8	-	TGTGCCAGCAGCTTAGGATCAACCAATTTAAGGAGGGACATTCAGTACTTC	CASSLGSTNLRRDIQYF
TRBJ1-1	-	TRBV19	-	TGTGCCAGTAGTATGAATGGTGGCACTGAAGCTTTCTTT	CASSMNGGTEAFF
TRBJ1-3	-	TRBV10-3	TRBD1	TGTGCCATCAGGGGGACAGGGAACTCTGGAAACACCATATATTTT	CAIRGTGNSGNTIYF
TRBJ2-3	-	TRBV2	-	TGTGCCAGCAGTGAATACGGTCTGCAAGATACGCAGTATTTT	CASSEYGLQDTQYF
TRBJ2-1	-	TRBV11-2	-	TGTGCCAGCGTAGAGGGACCCACTTACAATGAGCAGTTCTTC	CASVEGPTYNEQFF
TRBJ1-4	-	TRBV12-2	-	TGTGCAAGTCGCTTAGAAGTAGTCGGGACAGGGGATTCCTTGACTAATGAAAAACTGTTTTTT	CASRLEVVGTGDSLTNEKLFF
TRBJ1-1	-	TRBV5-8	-	TGTGCCAGCAGCCCAGAGGAGGGGGGCACTGAAGCTTTCTTT	CASSPEEGGTEAFF
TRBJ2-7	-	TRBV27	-	TGTGCCAGCCGGGCGGGGAGGCTAAACGAGCAGTACTTC	CASRAGRLNEQYF
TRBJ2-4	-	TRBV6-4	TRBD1	TGTGCCAGCAGGAACCGGACAGGGTGGGGGGACATTCAGTACTTC	CASRNRTGWGDIQYF
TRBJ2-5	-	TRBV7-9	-	TGTGCCAGCAGCTTAGCAATCCTGGCAGGGCAAGAGACCCAGTACTTC	CASSLAILAGQETQYF
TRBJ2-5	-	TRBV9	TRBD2	TGTGCCAGCAGCGTAGATCTATCTAGCGGGAGAAAGACCCAGTACTTC	CASSVDLSSGRKTQYF
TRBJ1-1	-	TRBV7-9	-	TGTGCCAGCAGCTCCGGATTCGCTGAAGCTTTCTTT	CASSSGFAEAFF
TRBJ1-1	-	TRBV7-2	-	TGTGCCAGCACACTGGGGATGTCGGACACTGAAGCTTTCTTT	CASTLGMSDTEAFF
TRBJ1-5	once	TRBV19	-	TGTGCCAGTGGGAGGGGAGATTGGGGATATGACAATCAGCCCCAGCATTTT	CASGRGDWGYDNQPQHF
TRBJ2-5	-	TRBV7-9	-	TGTGCCAGCAGCCTCGAGACTGCCATCGGGGAGACCCAGTACTTC	CASSLETAIGETQYF
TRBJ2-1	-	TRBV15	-	TGTGCCACCAGCAGAGATCGAGGGGACTACAATGAGCAGTTCTTC	CATSRDRGDYNEQFF
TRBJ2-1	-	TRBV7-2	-	TGTGCCAGCAGCTTCCCGGACCTCAACTCCTACAATGAGCAGTTCTTC	CASSFPDLNSYNEQFF
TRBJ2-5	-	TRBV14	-	TGTGCCAGCAGCCTACTTAGTTGGGCAGAGACCCAGTACTTC	CASSLLSWAETQYF
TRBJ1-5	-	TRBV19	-	TGTGCCAGTAGTCCCGTCCCGGGCCAGAATCAGCCCCAGCATTTT	CASSPVPGQNQPQHF
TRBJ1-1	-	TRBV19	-	TGTGCCACCAAGCAGGGAGACACTGAAGCTTTCTTT	CATKQGDTEAFF
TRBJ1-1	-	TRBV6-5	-	TGTGCCAGCACCGCAACCGGGGCCTTGGGCACTGAAGCTTTCTTT	CASTATGALGTEAFF
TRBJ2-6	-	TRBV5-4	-	TGTGCCAGCAGCCTAGGGCGAGGGGCTGGGGCCAACGTCCTGACTTTC	CASSLGRGAGANVLTF
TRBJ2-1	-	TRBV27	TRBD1	TGTGCCAGCAGTTCTATCGGGACAGGACACAATGAGCAGTTCTTC	CASSSIGTGHNEQFF
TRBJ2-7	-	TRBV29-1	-	TGCAGCGTTGTCAGGGGCGAGCAGTACTTC	CSVVRGEQYF
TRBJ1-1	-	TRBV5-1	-	TGCGCCAGCGGCCTGGGGGGTAACACTGAAGCTTTCTTT	CASGLGGNTEAFF
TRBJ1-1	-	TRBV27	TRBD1	TGTGCCAGCAGTGTGACAGGGGGTTTCTCTGAAGCTTTCTTT	CASSVTGGFSEAFF
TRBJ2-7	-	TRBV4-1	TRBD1	TGCGCCAGCAGCCAACGGCTTAGGGACAGGGGTAACGAGCAGTACTTC	CASSQRLRDRGNEQYF
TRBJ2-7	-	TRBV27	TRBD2	TGTGCCAGCAGTTACGGAGCGGGAGGTTTAAGGTACGAGCAGTACTTC	CASSYGAGGLRYEQYF
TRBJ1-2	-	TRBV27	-	TGTGCCAGCAGTTTATGGGGGGGCGGTCCAAACTATGGCTACACCTTC	CASSLWGGGPNYGYTF
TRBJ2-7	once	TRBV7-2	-	TGTGCCAGCAGCTTCTGGGGGGACACAGGCGGCGGGTACGAGCAGTACTTC	CASSFWGDTGGGYEQYF
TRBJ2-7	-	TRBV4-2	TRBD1	TGTGCCAGCAGCCACGGGACAGGGGAGGGCTACGAGCAGTACTTC	CASSHGTGEGYEQYF
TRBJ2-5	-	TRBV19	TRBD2	TGTGCCAGTAGTGGACTAGCGGGACTAGAGACCCAGTACTTC	CASSGLAGLETQYF
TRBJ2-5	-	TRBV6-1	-	TGTGCCAGCAGTGAAAGGGGGGCCCGTTACGGAGAGACCCAGTACTTC	CASSERGARYGETQYF
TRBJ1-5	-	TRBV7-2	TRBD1	TGTGCCAGCAGCCTCATCGGGACAGGGCTCCCCAATCAGCCCCAGCATTTT	CASSLIGTGLPNQPQHF
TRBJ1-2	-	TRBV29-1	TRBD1	TGCAGCGTGGGGACAGGGGGGGACTATGGCTACACCTTC	CSVGTGGDYGYTF
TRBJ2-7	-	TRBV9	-	TGTGCCAGCAGCGTGGGGGGGACAGAAGCCTACGAGCAGTACTTC	CASSVGGTEAYEQYF
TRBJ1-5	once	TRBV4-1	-	TGCGCCAGCAGCATCCGGCGGGGCAATCAGCCCCAGCATTTT	CASSIRRGNQPQHF